These 3 T cell receptor beta chains were sequenced from one sample in a study of identical twins. TCRdb re-called the 5' RACE reads through MiXCR, storing one row per CDR3 protein. This repertoire shows roughly 290,000 distinct CDR3 sequences, about 8.3% found once; its top ten account for 2.1%. The data were also submitted as part of a second study, on yellow fever vaccine responses in identical twins.

The sequencing input was memory (CD45RO+) T cells sorted from blood. The source is a woman between 18 and 29 years old in good health.

This clonotype was counted many times. The rearrangement uses TRBV9 and TRBJ1-1, with 11 nucleotides matching TRBD1. Trimming at V came to 3 bases and at J to 5 bases, leaving 6 bases not matched to a gene. The germline V gene has CDR1 SGDLS and CDR2 YYNGEE. The CDR3 runs 15 residues. In nucleotides, the CDR3 is TGTGCCAGCAGCGCGGGACAGGGGGTGGCTACTGAAGCTTTCTTT. Amino acid sequence: CASSAGQGVATEAFF.

There are a few counts of this clonotype. V gene TRBV7-9 combines with J gene TRBJ1-1; D possibly corresponds to TRBD1 (6 bases). Trimming removed 7 bases at V and 1 base at J, with 13 bases between. This CDR3 is 14 amino acids long. Per the germline V gene, CDR1 is SEHNR and CDR2 is FQNEAQ (reference sequence). The CDR3 coding sequence is TGTGCCAGCACTCTGGGGGGGGCGAACACTGAAGCTTTCTTT. The encoded protein is CASTLGGANTEAFF.

The chain uses TRBV3-1 and TRBJ2-5, with 7 nucleotides matching TRBD2. The germline gives CDR1 LGHDT, CDR2 YNNKEL (reference sequence). This CDR3 has 14 amino acids. J was trimmed by 7 bases and V by 8 bases; bases with no gene match: 13. The CDR3 sequence: CASGAGEGLVTQYF. The CDR3 DNA reads as TGTGCCAGCGGGGCGGGGGAGGGTTTAGTGACCCAGTACTTC.